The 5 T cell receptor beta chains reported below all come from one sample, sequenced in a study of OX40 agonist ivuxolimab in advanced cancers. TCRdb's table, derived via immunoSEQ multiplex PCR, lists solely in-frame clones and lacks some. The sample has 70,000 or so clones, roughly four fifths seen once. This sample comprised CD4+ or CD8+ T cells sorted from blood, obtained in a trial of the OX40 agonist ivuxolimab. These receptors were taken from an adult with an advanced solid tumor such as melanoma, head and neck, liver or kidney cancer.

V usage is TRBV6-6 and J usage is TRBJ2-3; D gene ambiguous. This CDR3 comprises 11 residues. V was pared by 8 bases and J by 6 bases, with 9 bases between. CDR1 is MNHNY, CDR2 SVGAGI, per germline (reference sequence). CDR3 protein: CASLTADTQYF. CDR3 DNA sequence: TGTGCCAGCCTTACCGCCGATACGCAGTATTTT.

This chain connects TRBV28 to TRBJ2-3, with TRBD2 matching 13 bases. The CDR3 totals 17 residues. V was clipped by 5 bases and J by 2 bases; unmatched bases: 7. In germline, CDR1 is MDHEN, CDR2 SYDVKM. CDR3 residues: CASSPTGTSGNTDTQYF. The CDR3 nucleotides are TGTGCCAGCAGTCCAACCGGGACTAGCGGGAACACAGATACGCAGTATTTT.

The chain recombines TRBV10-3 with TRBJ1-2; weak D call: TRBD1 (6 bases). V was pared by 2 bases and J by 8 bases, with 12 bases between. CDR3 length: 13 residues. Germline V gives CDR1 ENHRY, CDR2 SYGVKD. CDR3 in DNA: TGTGCCATCAGTGAGGGGGCAGGGGACGGCTACACCTTC. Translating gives CAISEGAGDGYTF.

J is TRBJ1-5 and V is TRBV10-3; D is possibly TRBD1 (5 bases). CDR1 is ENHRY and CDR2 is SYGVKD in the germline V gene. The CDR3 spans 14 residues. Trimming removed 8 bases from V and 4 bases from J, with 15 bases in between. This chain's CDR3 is CAIVGGDPNQPQHF. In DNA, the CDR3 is TGTGCCATCGTTGGGGGAGACCCGAATCAGCCCCAGCATTTT.

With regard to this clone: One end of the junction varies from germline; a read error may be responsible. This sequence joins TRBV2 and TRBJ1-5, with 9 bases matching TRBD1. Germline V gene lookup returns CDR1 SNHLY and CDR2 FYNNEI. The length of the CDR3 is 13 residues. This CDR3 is CASRRTGDQPQHF. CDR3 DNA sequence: TGTGCAAGCAGAAGGACAGGGGATCAGCCCCAGCATTTT.